This is a list of T cell receptor beta chains from one sample in a study of metastatic and nonmetastatic thyroid tumors. From the PCR reads, TCRdb re-called clones with MiXCR. This table holds approximately 15,000 clones, about 12% found once. The sequencing sample was made of tumor tissue. Receptors were obtained from a female donor with papillary thyroid cancer or a benign thyroid nodule (not recorded which). Some clones in this sample may be carry-over from other donors' samples. Each CDR3 is given with its conserved first and last residue. D genes are given only for firm matches. The size entry is marked missing in some rows and otherwise reads once, few, many or a size class.

j_call	clone_size	d_call	v_call	cdr3_aa	cdr3_nt
TRBJ2-2	many	.	TRBV5-1	CASSLVSNGELFF	TGCGCCAGCAGCTTGGTGTCTAACGGGGAGCTGTTTTTT
TRBJ1-1	many	.	TRBV2	CASRRMNTEAFF	TGTGCCAGCAGGCGAATGAACACTGAAGCTTTCTTT
TRBJ1-4	many	.	TRBV10-3	CAISEAGNEKLFF	TGTGCCATCAGTGAGGCAGGGAATGAAAAACTGTTTTTT
TRBJ2-5	few	TRBD1	TRBV7-2	CASSAHLPGQPQETQYF	TGTGCCAGCAGCGCACACCTCCCGGGACAGCCCCAAGAGACCCAGTACTTC
TRBJ2-5	many	TRBD2	TRBV5-1	CASSPRTRGSYQETQYF	TGCGCCAGCAGCCCCAGGACTAGAGGATCGTACCAAGAGACCCAGTACTTC
TRBJ2-4	medium-sized	.	TRBV3-1	CASSQEGLRGRGAKNIQYF	TGTGCCAGCAGCCAAGAGGGACTCAGGGGGAGGGGAGCCAAAAACATTCAGTACTTC
TRBJ2-5	many	.	TRBV7-2	CASSRRYQETQYF	TGTGCCAGCAGCCGGAGGTACCAAGAGACCCAGTACTTC
TRBJ2-7	medium-sized	TRBD1	TRBV11-1	CASSFGQVGEQYF	TGTGCCAGCAGCTTCGGACAGGTTGGAGAGCAGTACTTC
TRBJ1-2	many	TRBD1	TRBV6-2/TRBV6-3	CASSYRPGTGGYGYTF	TGTGCCAGCAGTTACAGGCCCGGGACAGGGGGATATGGCTACACCTTC
TRBJ2-7	many	TRBD2	TRBV7-4	CASSTPGLAGVEQYF	TGTGCCAGCAGCACTCCGGGACTAGCGGGAGTCGAGCAGTACTTC
TRBJ2-7	.	.	TRBV7-9	CASIGSGWAVEQYF	TGTGCCAGCATCGGTAGCGGATGGGCGGTCGAGCAGTACTTC
TRBJ2-7	.	.	TRBV11-2	CASSLRRDYEQYF	TGTGCCAGCAGCCTCCGACGGGACTACGAGCAGTACTTC
TRBJ2-2	many	TRBD1	TRBV7-9	CAREGQGGTGELFF	TGTGCCAGAGAGGGACAGGGTGGCACCGGGGAGCTGTTTTTT
TRBJ1-2	many	.	TRBV7-9	CASSLAARARYGYTF	TGTGCCAGCAGCTTAGCGGCCAGGGCTCGCTATGGCTACACCTTC
TRBJ2-1	few	TRBD1	TRBV6-4	CASSDRNRGSNEQFF	TGTGCCAGCAGTGATAGGAACAGGGGCTCCAATGAGCAGTTCTTC
TRBJ2-1	many	.	TRBV20-1	CSARARQVGQFF	TGCAGTGCTAGAGCGCGCCAAGTCGGGCAGTTCTTC
TRBJ1-1	many	TRBD1	TRBV20-1	CSARAGGVSEAFF	TGCAGTGCTAGAGCAGGGGGAGTCTCTGAAGCTTTCTTT
TRBJ1-4	few	TRBD1	TRBV20-1	CSASHRGSSEKLFF	TGCAGTGCTAGCCACAGGGGGTCTAGTGAAAAACTGTTTTTT
TRBJ2-7	.	TRBD2	TRBV18	CASSPHSGPLSSYEQYF	TGTGCCAGCTCGCCCCATAGCGGGCCGTTAAGTTCCTACGAGCAGTACTTC
TRBJ2-3	few	.	TRBV24-1	CATSDLGQPDTQYF	TGTGCCACCAGTGATTTGGGACAACCAGATACGCAGTATTTT
TRBJ2-3	medium-sized	.	TRBV7-6	CASSRGASLSTDTQYF	TGTGCCAGCAGCCGGGGGGCTAGCCTTAGCACAGATACGCAGTATTTT
TRBJ1-5	medium-sized	TRBD1	TRBV5-5	CASSLGTENQPQHF	TGTGCCAGCAGCCTCGGGACAGAAAATCAGCCCCAGCATTTT
TRBJ2-1	many	.	TRBV6-4	CASTYTSKSYNEQFF	TGTGCCAGCACCTATACTAGTAAATCCTACAATGAGCAGTTCTTC
TRBJ1-5	.	TRBD1	TRBV2	CAISEGQGDQPHHF	TGTGCCATCAGTGAAGGACAGGGCGATCAGCCCCATCATTTT
TRBJ1-2	many	.	TRBV20-1	CSARSYGYTF	TGCAGTGCTCGGTCCTATGGCTACACCTTC
TRBJ2-7	few	.	TRBV6-1	CASILGGGSYYEQYF	TGTGCCAGCATCCTCGGGGGTGGGAGCTACTACGAGCAGTACTTC
TRBJ1-1	medium-sized	.	TRBV20-1	CSARGEGQLNTEAFF	TGCAGTGCTAGAGGAGAAGGACAGCTAAACACTGAAGCTTTCTTT
TRBJ2-7	.	TRBD2	TRBV7-8	CASLREGDPSEQYF	TGTGCCAGTCTTAGGGAGGGAGACCCCTCCGAGCAGTACTTC
TRBJ1-1	many	TRBD1	TRBV4-3	CASSQDYGDRGEAFF	TGCGCCAGCAGCCAAGATTACGGTGACAGGGGCGAAGCTTTCTTT
TRBJ1-1	.	.	TRBV7-2	CASSFSGDTEAFF	TGTGCCAGCAGCTTTTCGGGGGACACTGAAGCTTTCTTT
TRBJ2-1	.	.	TRBV11-2	CASSLERGAYNEQFF	TGTGCCAGCAGCTTAGAACGAGGTGCCTACAATGAGCAGTTCTTC
TRBJ2-3	few	TRBD2	TRBV12-3/TRBV12-4	CASSLTSGPENTQYF	TGTGCCAGCAGTTTAACTAGCGGACCAGAAAATACGCAGTATTTT
TRBJ2-7	many	TRBD2	TRBV11-1	CASSRGGGYSSYEQYF	TGTGCCAGCAGCCGCGGGGGGGGCTATAGCTCCTACGAGCAGTACTTC
TRBJ2-7	many	TRBD2	TRBV10-3	CAISDREVDEQYF	TGTGCCATCAGTGACCGGGAGGTCGACGAGCAGTACTTC
TRBJ2-7	many	.	TRBV4-1	CAGSQGAQSYYEQYF	TGCGCCGGCAGCCAAGGGGCCCAGTCGTACTACGAGCAGTACTTC
TRBJ1-4	many	.	TRBV20-1	CSARLGFPEKLFF	TGCAGTGCTAGGCTGGGGTTCCCTGAAAAACTGTTTTTT
TRBJ1-1	many	.	TRBV4-2	CASSQVSTSGTEAFF	TGTGCCAGCAGCCAAGTTTCCACGTCCGGCACTGAAGCTTTCTTT
TRBJ2-5	many	TRBD1	TRBV7-8	CASSLSAGGQGETQYF	TGTGCCAGCAGCTTATCTGCCGGAGGACAGGGTGAGACCCAGTACTTC
TRBJ1-3	many	TRBD1	TRBV28	CASSSGQKLSGNTIYF	TGTGCCAGCAGTTCGGGACAGAAACTCTCTGGAAACACCATATATTTT
TRBJ1-5	many	TRBD1	TRBV6-2/TRBV6-3	CASSYPGQGGWNQPQHF	TGTGCCAGCAGTTACCCCGGACAGGGGGGCTGGAATCAGCCCCAGCATTTT
TRBJ2-7	many	TRBD2	TRBV6-6	CASSYSRRGGYEQYF	TGTGCCAGCAGTTACTCGAGGCGGGGGGGATACGAGCAGTACTTC
TRBJ2-7	medium-sized	TRBD2	TRBV20-1	CSAPLAGGSYEQYF	TGCAGTGCTCCCCTAGCGGGGGGGTCCTACGAGCAGTACTTC
TRBJ1-1	many	.	TRBV19	CASSKFVEAGGTEAFF	TGTGCCAGTAGTAAATTCGTAGAGGCCGGAGGCACTGAAGCTTTCTTT
TRBJ1-2	many	.	TRBV29-1	CSVEQDYGYTF	TGCAGCGTTGAACAAGACTATGGCTACACCTTC
TRBJ2-3	many	.	TRBV6-4	CASRGDRLTDTQYF	TGTGCCAGCAGGGGAGACAGGCTCACAGATACGCAGTATTTT
TRBJ1-2	.	.	TRBV18	CASSPGSTRYTF	TGTGCCAGCTCACCCGGGTCAACTCGCTACACCTTC
TRBJ2-5	medium-sized	TRBD1	TRBV10-3	CAISGDRGQETQYF	TGTGCCATCAGTGGGGACAGGGGTCAAGAGACCCAGTACTTC
TRBJ2-2	.	TRBD2	TRBV6-1	CASSELAGGPGELFF	TGTGCCAGCAGTGAACTAGCGGGAGGGCCCGGGGAGCTGTTTTTT
TRBJ1-6	medium-sized	.	TRBV4-2	CASSQAPDSPLHF	TGTGCCAGCAGCCAAGCCCCGGACTCACCCCTCCACTTT
TRBJ2-5	many	TRBD1	TRBV7-9	CASSRQGRQETQYF	TGTGCCAGCAGCAGACAGGGGCGCCAAGAGACCCAGTACTTC
TRBJ1-6	few	.	TRBV6-1	CASSDRVANSPLHF	TGTGCCAGCAGTGACAGGGTAGCGAATTCACCCCTCCACTTT
TRBJ1-5	.	.	TRBV30	CAWSRGGGCNLPQHF	TGTGCCTGGAGCAGGGGAGGGGGATGCAATCTGCCCCAGCATTTT
TRBJ2-2	many	TRBD2	TRBV10-3	CAISDRAGGTGELFF	TGTGCCATCAGTGATCGGGCGGGAGGAACCGGGGAGCTGTTTTTT